A single TCR beta chain is shown here with its context. Its antigen target is currently unknown. Base qualities are not recorded, but no much larger clone differs from it by a single base. Graves' hyperthyroidism was defined as stable when no progression to ophthalmopathy occurred over 18 months of follow-up. The hyperthyroidism patients were between 18 and 65 years old and newly diagnosed, with a disease duration of less than 2 months. The study excluded patients with uncontrolled infections, other autoimmune diseases, pregnancy or lactation. Diagnoses relied on clinical symptoms, serum thyroxine and TRAb, thyroid ultrasound and orbital computed tomography. PBMCs were separated from roughly 10 ml of fresh peripheral blood using Ficoll-Paque density gradient centrifugation. Trizol reagent was used to extract total RNA, and RNA quality was then checked on an Agilent 2100 Bioanalyzer. The entry originates in a study of T cells in Graves' hyperthyroidism and ophthalmopathy (dated by TCRdb to between 2018 and 2020). The study in broad terms: Peripheral blood samples were taken at the time of initial diagnosis, prior to any treatment. The approximately 95 discovery patients were divided at random into training and test sets in a 7:3 ratio. Once sampling was done, hyperthyroidism patients were given methimazole at a starting dose of 30 mg daily, whereas ophthalmopathy patients were given high-dose intravenous methylprednisolone. Thyroid tissue and blood T-cell repertoires from over 5 Graves' hyperthyroidism patients were also compared in the study. Prospective prediction of ophthalmopathy was tested in an independent validation cohort consisting of 18 to 20 hyperthyroidism patients and around 17 patients who later progressed to ophthalmopathy. TCR Vbeta CDR3 sequencing of 140 or so peripheral blood samples (around 45 ophthalmopathy, 70 to 85 hyperthyroidism and some 17 progressor patients) is reported in the paper. To identify TCR V-J signatures that set the groups apart, the researchers used a discovery cohort of roughly 100 patients, made up of around 42 with Graves' ophthalmopathy and 55 to 65 with stable Graves' hyperthyroidism.

Amplification of TCR beta CDR3 regions was carried out from RNA transcripts. For the first round of RT-PCR on the TCR CDR3, the HTBI primer set was used together with the Qiagen OneStep RT-PCR kit. Libraries were constructed in a second round of multiplex PCR, after which size selection and purification were performed. Paired-end sequencing of the libraries was performed with 100 bp reads on an Illumina HiSeq2000. As for the original processing: SOAPnuke was used to process the raw data, removing reads that contained adapters or uncalled bases, had a mean Phred below 15, or lacked an exact match to the constant primer or identifier. COPE v1.2.5 was used to merge the high-quality paired reads, and each unique nucleotide sequence was defined as a clonotype. MiTCR v1.1 was used to align clonotypes to the IMGT TRBV, TRBD and TRBJ reference segments. Only V-J combinations with frequency above 0.0001, covering roughly 99% of repertoires, were analysed. The TCS score was defined as F50 (clonal expansion) divided by E x V (chaos), with BLOSUM62-based TCRdist calculated between CDR3 peptides within each V-J. Welch's t-statistics and random forest reduced roughly 540 V-J features to roughly 13, which were used in a naive Bayes classifier (R e1071). TCRdb reanalyzed the raw reads on its own, using fastp at Q25 for trimming and MiXCR for clone calling, and kept in-frame beta chains. Merged by CDR3 protein, the rows form single entries marked with the most common genes and DNA. These V and J calls originate from TCRdb's pipeline instead of the authors' own analysis. The sample table shows fewer than 350,000 distinct CDR3 sequences, and around 20% are seen once. Together, the top ten hold 50% of the sample.

Points the paper makes about the study in general: Sample size was not statistically predetermined, and blinding of investigators to group allocation was not performed. A model built on a 13 V-J signature distinguished ophthalmopathy from stable hyperthyroidism, reaching roughly 88% sensitivity and about 81% specificity in cross-validation and 80%/75% in testing. Most expanded thyroid clonotypes (frequency above 0.001) were also detected in blood, suggesting blood repertoires may reflect thyroid immune responses. During validation, the model predicted progression to ophthalmopathy a median of around 7 months ahead of onset, with almost 71% sensitivity and about 72% specificity.

The CDR3 sequence holds 13 residues, the cysteine and phenylalanine included. Only the CDR3 DNA is retained, 39 bases long and in frame from the first base. CDR1 and CDR2, per the germline V gene (reference sequence), are LNHDA and SQIVND. V and J are trimmed by 7 bases and 6 bases, and the gene matches miss 6 bases of the junction. Source material: blood. This receptor was taken from a woman aged 50 to 60 with Graves' hyperthyroidism. The chain joins TRBV19 to TRBJ1-5; 7 middle bases align to TRBD1. In nucleotides, the sequence is TGTGCCAGTACGACAGGGTACGTTCAGCCCCAGCATTTT. It encodes CASTTGYVQPQHF.